Listed here are 23 T cell receptor beta chains from one sample, sequenced in a study of T cells in tumors after PD-1 blockade (dated by TCRdb to the late 2010s). To prepare the library, the immunoSEQ multiplex PCR assay was applied. TCRdb retrieved this table from immuneACCESS and kept in-frame rearrangements only. Not all clones are present; in checked studies, unresolved V genes account for under half, and no reason is known for the remainder. The sample yields about 33,000 clones; roughly 78% were counted once. The ten top clones hold around 40% of the sample. Reading the label with the study, this specimen's time point is: before anti-PD-1 therapy. Material: PBMCs, obtained before anti-PD-1 treatment. Receptors originate from a human donor with basal cell carcinoma.

The J gene is TRBJ2-7, the V gene TRBV28; the D is unclear. V was clipped by 6 bases and J by 1 base, with 7 bases between them. Germline V gene lookup returns CDR1 MDHEN and CDR2 SYDVKM. This CDR3 region has 12 residues. CDR3 nucleotide sequence: TGTGCCAGCAGCTTGGGGTCCTACGAGCAGTACTTC. Translated, it gives CASSLGSYEQYF.

This sequence joins TRBV4-3 and TRBJ1-6; TRBD1 matches 7 bases. Germline-derived CDR1 and CDR2 are LGHNA and YSLEER. Unmatched junction bases numbered 4, after V lost 1 base and J lost 7 bases. This CDR3 comprises 15 residues. The CDR3 region has the DNA TGCGCCAGCAGCCAAGGACAGGGTGTGAATTCACCCCTCCACTTT. Translated: CASSQGQGVNSPLHF.

The chain recombines TRBV15 with TRBJ1-5; tentatively, D is TRBD1 (5 bases). The CDR3 loop spans 14 amino acids. Germline V gene lookup returns CDR1 LNHNV and CDR2 YYDKDF (reference sequence). V lost 8 bases to trimming and J lost 6 bases, with 17 bases between them. CDR3 DNA: TGTGCCACCGCCGGGGGGGGTTCCCTTCAGCCCCAGCATTTT. Residues: CATAGGGSLQPQHF.

This chain links TRBV6-5 with TRBJ1-1, with no clear D. The V end was cut by 0 bases, the J end by 1 base, with 12 bases between. Germline values: CDR1 MNHEY, CDR2 SVGAGI. There are 16 residues in the CDR3. The CDR3 here is CASSYSTRKTNTEAFF. The CDR3 DNA reads TGTGCCAGCAGTTACTCGACGCGGAAGACGAACACTGAAGCTTTCTTT.

This chain uses TRBV11-3 with TRBJ2-3; 8 bases are a match to TRBD1. The CDR3 length is 17 residues. CDR1 and CDR2 from the germline V gene are SGHNT and YENEEA. V was pared by 0 bases and J by 1 base, with 6 bases of the junction left unmatched. CDR3 coding DNA: TGTGCCAGCAGCTTAGAGGGGGCAGGGGGCGGCACAGATACGCAGTATTTT. Translated, it gives CASSLEGAGGGTDTQYF.

This clone appeared once. The V and J genes are TRBV29-1 and TRBJ2-2; D is unclear. Between the trimmed V and J ends, which lost 2 bases and 4 bases, there was a span of 11 bases. The germline V gene encodes CDR1 SQVTM and CDR2 ANQGSEA. CDR3 size: 14 residues. Written as DNA, the CDR3 is TGCAGCGTTGAAAGGTCTTCGAGCACCGGGGAGCTGTTTTTT. This codes for CSVERSSSTGELFF.

The rearrangement links TRBV13 to TRBJ2-7; 11 bases map to TRBD1. The CDR3 totals 14 residues. Germline trimming cut 7 bases from V and 5 bases from J; bases unmatched to any gene: 7. Germline V gene sequence: CDR1 PRHDT, CDR2 FYEKMQ (reference sequence). The DNA for the CDR3 is TGTGCCAGCACGCGGGGGACAGGGGGGAACGAGCAGTACTTC. Protein: CASTRGTGGNEQYF.

J is TRBJ1-5 and V is TRBV28; no firm D call. The CDR3 contains 12 residues. Germline lookup yields CDR1 MDHEN and CDR2 SYDVKM. Trimming removed 7 bases at V and 4 bases at J, with 8 bases between. The CDR3 sequence is CASISGNQPQHF. The CDR3 DNA sequence: TGTGCCAGCATCAGCGGTAATCAGCCCCAGCATTTT. The variable domain in full, with the rest retrieved from reference TRBV28 and TRBJ1-5, is DVKVTQSSRYLVKRTGEKVFLECVQDMDHENMFWYRQDPGLGLRLIYFSYDVKMKEKGDIPEGYSVSREKKERFSLILESASTNQTSMYLCASISGNQPQHFGDGTRLSIL.

CDR3 DNA sequence: TGTGCCACCAGTGATTCCAGGCAGGGGGCATGGTTGGTTGGCTACACCTTC. The encoded protein is CATSDSRQGAWLVGYTF. The rearrangement links TRBV24-1 to TRBJ1-2; 8 nucleotides line up with TRBD1. The germline CDR1 and CDR2 sequences are KGHDR and SFDVKD. The CDR3 has 17 residues. Trimming at V came to 2 bases and at J to 7 bases, leaving 14 bases not matched to a gene.

The chain carries TRBV7-2 and TRBJ2-2; D not resolved. Germline V gives CDR1 SGHTA, CDR2 FQGNSA. V was clipped by 2 bases and J by 4 bases, with 14 bases between them. CDR3 length equals 16 residues. In nucleotides, the CDR3 is TGTGCCAGCAGCTTAAACCCGGGTCCAGTCACCGGGGAGCTGTTTTTT. Its translation is CASSLNPGPVTGELFF.

This sequence joins TRBV15 and TRBJ2-7; 8 bases fit TRBD1. Germline CDR1 and CDR2: LNHNV and YYDKDF (reference sequence). Trimming cost V 0 bases and J 3 bases; bases outside gene matches: 10. This CDR3 spans 17 amino acids. DNA of the CDR3: TGTGCCACCAGCAGAGATTGGGGTCGGGACAGGCTCTACGAGCAGTACTTC. This translates into CATSRDWGRDRLYEQYF. The variable domain in full, completed from reference TRBV15 and TRBJ2-7, reads DAMVIQNPRYQVTQFGKPVTLSCSQTLNHNVMYWYQQKSSQAPKLLFHYYDKDFNNEADTPDNFQSRRPNTSFCFLDIRSPGLGDTAMYLCATSRDWGRDRLYEQYFGPGTRLTVT.

V is TRBV4-3 and J is TRBJ2-3; TRBD2 matches 12 bases. The CDR3 covers 16 residues. The germline gives CDR1 LGHNA, CDR2 YSLEER. Germline trimming cut 4 bases from V and 9 bases from J; bases unmatched to any gene: 11. CDR3 region: CASSLLTSGGLSTQYF. CDR3 bases: TGCGCCAGCAGCCTCCTGACTAGCGGGGGTTTATCGACGCAGTATTTT.

The chain combines TRBV5-8 with TRBJ2-3; tentative D call: TRBD1 (6 bases). Germline values: CDR1 SGHTS, CDR2 YDEGEE. This CDR3 comprises 12 residues. V was cut by 2 bases and J by 6 bases, with 7 bases left in between. DNA of the CDR3: TGTGCCAGCAGCTTCACAGGGGATACGCAGTATTTT. It codes for CASSFTGDTQYF. The entire variable domain, with the rest obtained from reference TRBV5-8 and TRBJ2-3, is as follows: EAGVTQSPTHLIKTRGQQATLRCSPISGHTSVYWYQQALGLGLQFLLWYDEGEERNRGNFPPRFSGRQFPNYSSELNVNALELEDSALYLCASSFTGDTQYFGPGTRLTVL.

The V gene is TRBV6-2 or TRBV6-3, the J gene TRBJ2-4, with no clear D. Looked up from germline, CDR1 is MNHEY and CDR2 is SVGEGT. The CDR3 consists of 15 residues. Trimming shortened V by 2 bases and J by 7 bases, and 15 bases separated the two germline ends. CDR3 sequence: CASSYRVADFNIQYF. The DNA for the CDR3 is TGTGCCAGCAGTTACAGGGTCGCGGATTTTAACATTCAGTACTTC.

This clone was counted a few times. The CDR3 here is CASTAGRGTPLHF. The CDR3 nucleotides are TGTGCCAGCACCGCGGGAAGGGGGACACCCCTCCACTTT. The gene calls are TRBV12-3 or TRBV12-4 and TRBJ1-6, with D possibly TRBD1 on 6 matching bases. The V end was cut by 7 bases, the J end by 11 bases, with 15 bases between. The CDR3 sequence is 13 residues long.

The chain joins TRBV29-1 to TRBJ2-7; possible D gene TRBD2, 7 bases. The CDR3 is 15 residues long. Germline V gene data show CDR1 as SQVTM and CDR2 as ANQGSEA. Trimming cost V 6 bases and J 0 bases, with 18 bases left between them. CDR3 coding DNA: TGCAGCGTCGCCAAAGGGGGGGCGAGCTCCTACGAGCAGTACTTC. This sequence encodes CSVAKGGASSYEQYF.

The chain carries TRBV5-5 and TRBJ1-1; D is undetermined. V was shortened by 2 bases and J by 8 bases, with 7 bases between the two germline ends. Germline lookup yields CDR1 SGHKS and CDR2 YYEKEE (reference sequence). The CDR3 is 11 residues long. The CDR3 bases are TGTGCCAGCAGCTTACGGAGCGAAGCTTTCTTT. The encoded protein is CASSLRSEAFF. The entire variable domain, with the rest obtained from reference TRBV5-5 and TRBJ1-1, is as follows: DAGVTQSPTHLIKTRGQQVTLRCSPISGHKSVSWYQQVLGQGPQFIFQYYEKEERGRGNFPDRFSARQFPNYSSELNVNALLLGDSALYLCASSLRSEAFFGQGTRLTVV.

The chain couples TRBV5-1 to TRBJ2-3; D is uncertain. The CDR3 runs 15 residues. The V and J ends lost 1 base and 0 bases respectively, with 9 bases between them. The V gene's germline CDR1 is SGHRS and CDR2 YFSETQ. The CDR3 reads CASSLYGLSTDTQYF. The CDR3 DNA is TGCGCCAGCAGCTTGTATGGGTTAAGCACAGATACGCAGTATTTT.

The CDR3 here is CASSNSGTGVPTGELFF. CDR3 nucleotides: TGTGCCAGCAGCAATTCCGGGACAGGGGTTCCCACCGGGGAGCTGTTTTTT. The rearrangement links TRBV7-3 to TRBJ2-2, with 10 bases aligning to TRBD1. This CDR3 has 17 amino acids. CDR1 is SGHTA and CDR2 is FQGTGA in the germline V gene. The V gene end was trimmed by 5 bases and the J gene end by 4 bases; junction bases not matched to a gene: 10.

The genes are TRBV7-2 and TRBJ1-4; D gene uncertain. Trimming stripped 5 bases from V and 0 bases from J, with 10 bases between. The CDR3 loop spans 15 amino acids. The germline gives CDR1 SGHTA, CDR2 FQGNSA. Written as DNA, the CDR3 is TGTGCCAGCAGCCCCCAAGGAGCAACTAATGAAAAACTGTTTTTT. Translating it yields CASSPQGATNEKLFF.

V gene TRBV7-3 combines with J gene TRBJ2-1; D uncertain. Germline CDR1 is SGHTA and CDR2 is FQGTGA. Trimming left V 5 bases short and J 6 bases short, with 20 bases between. The CDR3 sequence is 16 residues long. CDR3 in DNA: TGTGCCAGCAGCCCTGATCGGCAACTTAGGCCCAATGAGCAGTTCTTC. Protein: CASSPDRQLRPNEQFF.

This rearrangement joins TRBV6-5 to TRBJ1-5; D may be TRBD1 (6 bases). This CDR3 has 13 amino acids. Trimming shortened V by 5 bases and J by 6 bases, and 11 bases separated the two germline ends. CDR1 MNHEY and CDR2 SVGAGI come from the germline V gene. CDR3 amino acids: CASSRGGLQPQHF. The CDR3, as DNA: TGTGCCAGCAGTCGAGGGGGGCTTCAGCCCCAGCATTTT.

The chain combines TRBV20-1 with TRBJ1-5, with a possible D match to TRBD1 (5 bases). V lost 3 bases and J lost 7, with 16 bases in between. This CDR3 is 14 amino acids long. Germline V gene data show CDR1 as DFQATT and CDR2 as SNEGSKA (reference sequence). The CDR3 DNA sequence: TGCAGTGCTAGTCGTACAGGCTCTCGGCAGCCCCAGCATTTT. This sequence encodes CSASRTGSRQPQHF.